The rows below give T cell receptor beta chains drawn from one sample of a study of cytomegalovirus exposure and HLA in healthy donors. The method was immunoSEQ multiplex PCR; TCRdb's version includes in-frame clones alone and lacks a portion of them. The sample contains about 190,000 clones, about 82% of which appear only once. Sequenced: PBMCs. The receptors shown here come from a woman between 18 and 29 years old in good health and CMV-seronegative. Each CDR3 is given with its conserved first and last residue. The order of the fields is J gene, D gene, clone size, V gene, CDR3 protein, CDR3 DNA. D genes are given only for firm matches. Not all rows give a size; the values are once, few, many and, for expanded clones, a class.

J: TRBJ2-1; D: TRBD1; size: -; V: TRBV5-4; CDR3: CASSLPGQGHEQFF; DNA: TGTGCCAGCAGCTTGCCGGGACAGGGCCATGAGCAGTTCTTC
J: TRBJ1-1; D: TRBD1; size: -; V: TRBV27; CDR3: CASSPRTGHNTEAFF; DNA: TGTGCCAGCAGCCCACGGACAGGACATAACACTGAAGCTTTCTTT
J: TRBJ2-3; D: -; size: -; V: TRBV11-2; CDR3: CASSFFRRDTQYF; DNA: TGTGCCAGCAGCTTTTTTAGGCGGGATACGCAGTATTTT
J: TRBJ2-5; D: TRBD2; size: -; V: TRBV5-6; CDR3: CASSLGLAGGGETQYF; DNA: TGTGCCAGCAGCTTGGGACTAGCGGGGGGTGGAGAGACCCAGTACTTC
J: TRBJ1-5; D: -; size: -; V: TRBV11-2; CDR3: CASSLAGNSNQPQHF; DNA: TGTGCCAGCAGCTTGGCGGGGAATAGCAATCAGCCCCAGCATTTT
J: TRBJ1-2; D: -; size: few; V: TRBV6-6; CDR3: CASSWEGRGYGYTF; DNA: TGTGCCAGCAGTTGGGAGGGCCGGGGCTATGGCTACACCTTC
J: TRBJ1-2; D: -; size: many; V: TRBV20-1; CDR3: CSVQGNYGYTF; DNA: TGCAGTGTTCAGGGCAACTATGGCTACACCTTC
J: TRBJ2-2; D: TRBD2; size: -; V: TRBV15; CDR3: CATSRDISGVLNAGELFF; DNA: TGTGCCACCAGCAGAGATATAAGCGGGGTCCTGAATGCCGGGGAGCTGTTTTTT
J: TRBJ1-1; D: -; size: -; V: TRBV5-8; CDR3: CASSLDWAPEAFF; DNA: TGTGCCAGCAGCCTGGACTGGGCCCCGGAAGCTTTCTTT
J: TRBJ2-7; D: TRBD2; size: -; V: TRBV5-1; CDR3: CASSLRGTSGVSSYEQYF; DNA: TGCGCCAGCAGCTTGCGAGGGACTAGCGGGGTGAGCTCCTACGAGCAGTACTTC
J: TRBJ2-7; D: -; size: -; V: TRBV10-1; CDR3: CASSDFPTGSYEQYF; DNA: TGCGCCAGCAGTGATTTCCCGACAGGCTCCTACGAGCAGTACTTC
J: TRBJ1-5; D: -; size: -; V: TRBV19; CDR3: CASSTGISNQPQHF; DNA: TGTGCCAGTAGTACAGGGATCAGCAATCAGCCCCAGCATTTT
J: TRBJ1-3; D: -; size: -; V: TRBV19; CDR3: CASSGTWRQSGNTIYF; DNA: TGTGCCAGTAGTGGGACTTGGCGGCAATCTGGAAACACCATATATTTT
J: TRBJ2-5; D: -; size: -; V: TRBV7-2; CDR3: CASSLGYQETQYF; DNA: TGTGCCAGCAGCTTGGGCTATCAAGAGACCCAGTACTTC
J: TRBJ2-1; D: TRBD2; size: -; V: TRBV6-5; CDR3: CASTRAGGAYNEQFF; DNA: TGTGCCAGCACTAGAGCGGGAGGAGCGTACAATGAGCAGTTCTTC
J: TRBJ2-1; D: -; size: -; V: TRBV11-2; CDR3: CASGGDGSTNEQFF; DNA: TGTGCCAGCGGGGGAGACGGGAGCACAAATGAGCAGTTCTTC
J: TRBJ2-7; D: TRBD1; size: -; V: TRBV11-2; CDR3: CASSLRAGGLQLMDYEQYF; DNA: TGTGCCAGCAGCCTTCGGGCAGGGGGTCTCCAACTTATGGACTACGAGCAGTACTTC
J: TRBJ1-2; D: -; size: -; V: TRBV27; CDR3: CASSPTGGDNYGYTF; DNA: TGTGCCAGCAGTCCCACGGGGGGCGACAACTATGGCTACACCTTC
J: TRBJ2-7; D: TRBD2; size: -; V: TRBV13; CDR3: CASSLNPSGSFYEQYF; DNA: TGTGCCAGCAGCTTAAATCCTAGCGGGAGTTTCTACGAGCAGTACTTC
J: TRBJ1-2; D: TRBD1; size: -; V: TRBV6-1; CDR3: CASSASSGTGNFYGYTF; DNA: TGTGCCAGCAGTGCCTCTTCCGGGACAGGGAATTTTTATGGCTACACCTTC
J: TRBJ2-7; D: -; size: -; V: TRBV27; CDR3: CASTSRDSYEQYF; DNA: TGTGCCAGCACCAGCCGGGACTCCTACGAGCAGTACTTC
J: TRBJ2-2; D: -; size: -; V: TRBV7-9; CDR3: CASSLGVREVEELFF; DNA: TGTGCCAGCAGCTTAGGCGTCAGGGAGGTGGAGGAGCTGTTTTTT
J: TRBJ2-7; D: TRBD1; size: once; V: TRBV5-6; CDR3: CASSPGQGGYEQYF; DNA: TGTGCCAGCAGCCCGGGACAGGGAGGGTACGAGCAGTACTTC
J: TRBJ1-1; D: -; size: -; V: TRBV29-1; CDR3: CSVETRVRGTEAFF; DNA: TGCAGCGTGGAGACTCGGGTTAGAGGAACTGAAGCTTTCTTT
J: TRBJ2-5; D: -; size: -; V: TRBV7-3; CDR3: CASSPDFKGTQYF; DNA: TGTGCCAGCAGCCCCGACTTCAAAGGGACCCAGTACTTC
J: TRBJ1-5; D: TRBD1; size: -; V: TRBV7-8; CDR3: CASSLDTGQGEPQHF; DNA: TGTGCCAGCAGCTTGGACACCGGACAGGGGGAGCCCCAGCATTTT
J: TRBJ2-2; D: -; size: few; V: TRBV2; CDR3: CASRLDVSNTGELFF; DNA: TGTGCCAGCAGACTCGATGTTTCGAACACCGGGGAGCTGTTTTTT
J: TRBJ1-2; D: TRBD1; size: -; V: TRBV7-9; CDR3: CASSLVLGQISAGGGYTF; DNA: TGTGCCAGCAGCTTAGTGTTGGGACAGATCTCTGCCGGGGGTGGCTACACCTTC
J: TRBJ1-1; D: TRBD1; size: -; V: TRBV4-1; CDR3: CASSQGAGGLNTEAFF; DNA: TGCGCCAGCAGCCAAGGAGCAGGGGGATTGAACACTGAAGCTTTCTTT
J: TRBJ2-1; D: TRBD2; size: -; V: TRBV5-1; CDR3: CASSRSGTSGGGEQFF; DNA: TGCGCCAGCAGCCGATCCGGGACTAGCGGGGGAGGTGAGCAGTTCTTC
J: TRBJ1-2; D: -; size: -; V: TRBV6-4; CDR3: CASSANSGAYGYTF; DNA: TGTGCCAGCAGTGCAAACTCAGGGGCCTATGGCTACACCTTC
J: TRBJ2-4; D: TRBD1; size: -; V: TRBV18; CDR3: CASSSGQGAKNIQYF; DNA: TGTGCCAGCTCAAGTGGACAGGGAGCCAAAAACATTCAGTACTTC
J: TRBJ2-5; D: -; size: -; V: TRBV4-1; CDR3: CASSQDRWETQYF; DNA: TGCGCCAGCAGCCAAGATCGGTGGGAGACCCAGTACTTC
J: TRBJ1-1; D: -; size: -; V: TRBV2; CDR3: CASSVPPLTEAFF; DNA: TGTGCCAGCAGTGTCCCTCCCCTCACTGAAGCTTTCTTT
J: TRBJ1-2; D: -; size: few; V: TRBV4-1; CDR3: CASSQGISGYGYTF; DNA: TGCGCCAGCAGCCAAGGTATCTCGGGCTATGGCTACACCTTC
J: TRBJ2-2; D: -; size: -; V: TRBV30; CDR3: CAWSVRGAGELFF; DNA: TGTGCCTGGAGTGTACGCGGGGCCGGGGAGCTGTTTTTT
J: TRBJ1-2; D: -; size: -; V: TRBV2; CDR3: CASRARSGVHGYTF; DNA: TGTGCCAGCAGGGCGAGGTCGGGGGTTCATGGCTACACCTTC
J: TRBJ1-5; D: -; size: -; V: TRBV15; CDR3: CATSTPTGINQPQHF; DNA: TGTGCCACCAGCACCCCAACAGGGATCAATCAGCCCCAGCATTTT
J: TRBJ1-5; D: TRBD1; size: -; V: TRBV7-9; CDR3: CASSPTSGTGNQPQHF; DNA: TGTGCCAGCAGCCCCACCTCCGGGACAGGGAATCAGCCCCAGCATTTT
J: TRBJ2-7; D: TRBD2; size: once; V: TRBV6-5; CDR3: CASTPPGTSGIEQYF; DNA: TGTGCCAGCACCCCTCCCGGGACTAGCGGGATCGAGCAGTACTTC
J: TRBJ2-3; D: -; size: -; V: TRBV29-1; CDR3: CSAVARSTDTQYF; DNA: TGCAGCGCCGTCGCTAGAAGCACAGATACGCAGTATTTT
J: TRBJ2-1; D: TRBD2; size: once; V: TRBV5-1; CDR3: CASSLPGLAGGRRNEQFF; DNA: TGCGCCAGCAGCTTGCCTGGACTAGCGGGGGGGCGGAGGAATGAGCAGTTCTTC
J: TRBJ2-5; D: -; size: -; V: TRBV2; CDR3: CASSPQEDYKETQYF; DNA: TGTGCCAGCAGTCCCCAAGAGGACTATAAAGAGACCCAGTACTTC
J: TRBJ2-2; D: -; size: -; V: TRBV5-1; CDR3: CASSVDNANTGELFF; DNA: TGCGCCAGCAGCGTCGACAACGCGAACACCGGGGAGCTGTTTTTT
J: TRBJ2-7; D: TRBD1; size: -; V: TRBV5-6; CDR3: CASSSLGTGGTYEQYF; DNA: TGTGCCAGCAGCTCTCTAGGGACAGGGGGAACGTACGAGCAGTACTTC
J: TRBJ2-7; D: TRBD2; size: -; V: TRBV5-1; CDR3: CASSLGDGGKSNWQYF; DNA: TGCGCCAGCAGCTTGGGGGACGGGGGGAAAAGTAATTGGCAGTACTTC
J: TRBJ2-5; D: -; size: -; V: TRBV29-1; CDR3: CSVGQIQETQYF; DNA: TGCAGCGTTGGGCAGATCCAAGAGACCCAGTACTTC